These 4 T cell receptor beta chains came from one sample sequenced in a study of blood T cell repertoires in COVID-19. Using immunoSEQ multiplex PCR, the repertoire was profiled, and TCRdb retains in-frame clones only, with some absent. The sample contains 390,000 or so clones, around 87% of which appear only once. The sequenced sample was peripheral blood. The receptors come from a woman aged 25 to 39 with COVID-19, enrolled during active disease.

This rearrangement joins TRBV6-1 to TRBJ1-6; no clear D. V was trimmed by 1 base and J by 1 base, leaving 5 bases between them. This CDR3 comprises 15 residues. The germline V gene has CDR1 MNHNS and CDR2 SASEGT. This CDR3 reads CASSEGGSYNSPLHF. In DNA form, the CDR3 reads TGTGCCAGCAGTGAAGGAGGTTCCTATAATTCACCCCTCCACTTT.

The genes are TRBV4-1 and TRBJ2-1; a weak D match, TRBD2 (6 bases). This CDR3 is 14 amino acids long. Germline-derived CDR1 and CDR2 are MGHRA and YSYEKL. With 5 bases removed from V and 8 bases from J, the gap between germline ends came to 16 bases. CDR3 nucleotides: TGCGCCAGCAGCTCGGGACTTCCCCGGGATGAGCAGTTCTTC. Its protein is CASSSGLPRDEQFF.

The J gene is TRBJ2-2, the V gene TRBV7-2; TRBD2 matches 13 bases. Looked up from germline, CDR1 is SGHTA and CDR2 is FQGNSA. The CDR3 contains 13 residues. V lost 8 bases and J lost 6; bases outside the gene matches: 0. The CDR3 nucleotides read TGTGCCAGCGGACTAGCGGGAGCCGGGGAGCTGTTTTTT. Its protein product is CASGLAGAGELFF.

This clone turned up a few times. The gene calls are TRBV5-4 and TRBJ2-7; TRBD2 matches at 16 bases. After removal of 3 bases from V and 3 bases from J, the junction contained 3 bases not matched to a gene. Germline V gene data show CDR1 as SGHNT and CDR2 as YYREEE (reference sequence). CDR3 length: 16 residues. CDR3 sequence: CASSSGTSGRVYEQYF. Written as DNA, the CDR3 is TGTGCCAGCAGCTCCGGGACTAGCGGGAGGGTCTACGAGCAGTACTTC.